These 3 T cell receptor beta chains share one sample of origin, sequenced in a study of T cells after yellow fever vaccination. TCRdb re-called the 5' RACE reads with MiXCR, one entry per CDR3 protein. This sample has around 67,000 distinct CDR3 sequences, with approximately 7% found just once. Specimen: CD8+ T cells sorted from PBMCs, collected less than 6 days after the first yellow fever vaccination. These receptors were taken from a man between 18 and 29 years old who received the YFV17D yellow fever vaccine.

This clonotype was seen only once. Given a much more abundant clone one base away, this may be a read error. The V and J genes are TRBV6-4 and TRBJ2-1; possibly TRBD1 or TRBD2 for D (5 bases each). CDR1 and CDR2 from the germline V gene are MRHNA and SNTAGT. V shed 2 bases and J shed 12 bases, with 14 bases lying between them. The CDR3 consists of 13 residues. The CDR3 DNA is TGTGCCAGCAGTGACAGGGGCGGAGGCGTGCAGTTCTTC. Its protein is CASSDRGGGVQFF.

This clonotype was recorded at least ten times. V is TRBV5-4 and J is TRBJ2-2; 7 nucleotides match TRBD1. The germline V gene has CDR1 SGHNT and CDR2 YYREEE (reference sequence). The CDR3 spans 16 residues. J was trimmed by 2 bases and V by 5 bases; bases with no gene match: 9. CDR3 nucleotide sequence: TGTGCCAGCAGACCCACGGGACAGCCTAACACCGGGGAGCTGTTTTTT. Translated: CASRPTGQPNTGELFF.

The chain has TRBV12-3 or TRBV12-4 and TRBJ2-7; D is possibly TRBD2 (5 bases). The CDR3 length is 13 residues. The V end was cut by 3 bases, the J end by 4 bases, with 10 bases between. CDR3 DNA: TGTGCCAGCAGTTTGGGGAGCTCATACGAGCAGTACGTC. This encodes CASSLGSSYEQYV.